The clone carrying this T cell receptor (beta chain) was seen ten or more times. This entry belongs to a study of read filtering for tumor transcriptome and immune sequencing. From about 0.4 ug of RNA, a library with molecular barcoded alpha/delta and beta/gamma adaptors was made. In TCRdb, the reads were re-called with MiXCR into one record per CDR3 protein. The sample includes 100,000 to 150,000 distinct CDR3 sequences, under 15% seen only once; the top ten take about 8.6%. The ends were cut back, 3 bases at V and 7 bases at J, with 11 bases in the middle. The CDR3 is 13 amino acids. Germline-derived CDR1 and CDR2 are SGDLS and YYNGEE.

This sequence joins TRBV9 and TRBJ1-5; D not certain. This TCR was sampled from a donor over 35 with multiple myeloma. Sequencing used a population of CD138-negative cells sorted from bone marrow. The CDR3 DNA sequence: TGTGCCAGCAGCGCGGGATATGGACAGCCCCAGCATTTT. This sequence encodes CASSAGYGQPQHF.